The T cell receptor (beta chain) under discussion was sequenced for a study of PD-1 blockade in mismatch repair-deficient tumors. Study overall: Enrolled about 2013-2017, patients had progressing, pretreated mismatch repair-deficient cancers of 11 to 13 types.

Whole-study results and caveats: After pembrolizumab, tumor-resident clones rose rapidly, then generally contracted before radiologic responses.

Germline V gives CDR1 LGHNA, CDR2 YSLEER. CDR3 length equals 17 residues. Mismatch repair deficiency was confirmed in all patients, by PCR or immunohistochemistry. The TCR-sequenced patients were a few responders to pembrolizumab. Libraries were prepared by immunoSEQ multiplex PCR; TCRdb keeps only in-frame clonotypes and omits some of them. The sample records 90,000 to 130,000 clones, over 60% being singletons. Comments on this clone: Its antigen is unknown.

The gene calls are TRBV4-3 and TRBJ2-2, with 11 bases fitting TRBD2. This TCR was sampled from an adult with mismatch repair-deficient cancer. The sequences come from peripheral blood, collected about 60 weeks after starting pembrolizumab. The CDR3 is CPPCRLAGGLNTGELFF. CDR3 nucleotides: TGCCCCCCCTGTCGCCTAGCGGGAGGTTTAAACACCGGGGAGCTGTTTTTT.